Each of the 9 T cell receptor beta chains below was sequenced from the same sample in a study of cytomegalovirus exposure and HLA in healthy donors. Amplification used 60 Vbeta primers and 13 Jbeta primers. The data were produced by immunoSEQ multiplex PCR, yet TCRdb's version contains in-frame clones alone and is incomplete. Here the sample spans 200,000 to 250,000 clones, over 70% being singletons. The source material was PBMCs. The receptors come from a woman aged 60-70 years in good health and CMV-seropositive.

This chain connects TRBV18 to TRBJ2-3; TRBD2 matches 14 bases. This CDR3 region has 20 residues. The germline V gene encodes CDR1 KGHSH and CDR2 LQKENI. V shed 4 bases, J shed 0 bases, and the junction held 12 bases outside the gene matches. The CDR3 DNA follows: TGTGCCAGCTCACGGTTAACCGGGACTAGCGGGGGAGCTAGCACAGATACGCAGTATTTT. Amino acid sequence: CASSRLTGTSGGASTDTQYF.

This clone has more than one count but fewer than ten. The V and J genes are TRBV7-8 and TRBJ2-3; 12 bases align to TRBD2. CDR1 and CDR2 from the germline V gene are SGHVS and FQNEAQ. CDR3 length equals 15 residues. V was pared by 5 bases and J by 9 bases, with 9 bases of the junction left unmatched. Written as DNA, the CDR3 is TGTGCCAGCAGCCAGAGGACTAGCGGGGAGGGAACGCAGTATTTT. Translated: CASSQRTSGEGTQYF.

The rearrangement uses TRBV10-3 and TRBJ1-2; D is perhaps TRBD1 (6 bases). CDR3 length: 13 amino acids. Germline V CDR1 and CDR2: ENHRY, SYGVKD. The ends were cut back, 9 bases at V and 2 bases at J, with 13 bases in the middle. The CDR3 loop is CAIPAQGNYGYTF. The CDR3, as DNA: TGTGCCATTCCCGCACAGGGAAACTATGGCTACACCTTC.

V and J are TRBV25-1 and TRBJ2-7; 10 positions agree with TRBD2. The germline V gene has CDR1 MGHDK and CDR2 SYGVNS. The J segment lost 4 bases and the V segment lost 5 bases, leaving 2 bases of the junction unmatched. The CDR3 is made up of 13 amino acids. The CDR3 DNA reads TGTGCCAGCAGTCTAGCGGGAGATTACGAGCAGTACTTC. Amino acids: CASSLAGDYEQYF.

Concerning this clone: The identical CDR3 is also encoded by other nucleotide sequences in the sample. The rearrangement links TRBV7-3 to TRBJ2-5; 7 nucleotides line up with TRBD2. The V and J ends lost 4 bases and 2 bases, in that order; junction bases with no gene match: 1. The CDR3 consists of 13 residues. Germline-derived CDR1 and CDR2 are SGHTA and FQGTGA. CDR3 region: CASSSGGQETQYF. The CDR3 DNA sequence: TGTGCCAGCAGCTCCGGGGGGCAAGAGACCCAGTACTTC. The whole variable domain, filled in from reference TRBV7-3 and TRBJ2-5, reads GAGVSQTPSNKVTEKGKYVELRCDPISGHTALYWYRQSLGQGPEFLIYFQGTGAADDSGLPNDRFFAVRPEGSVSTLKIQRTERGDSAVYLCASSSGGQETQYFGPGTRLLVL.

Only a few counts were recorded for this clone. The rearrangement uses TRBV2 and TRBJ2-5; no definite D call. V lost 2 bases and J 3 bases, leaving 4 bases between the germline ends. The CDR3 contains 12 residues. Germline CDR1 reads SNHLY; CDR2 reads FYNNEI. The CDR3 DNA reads TGTGCCAGCAGTGAAACAGAAGAGACCCAGTACTTC. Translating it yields CASSETEETQYF.

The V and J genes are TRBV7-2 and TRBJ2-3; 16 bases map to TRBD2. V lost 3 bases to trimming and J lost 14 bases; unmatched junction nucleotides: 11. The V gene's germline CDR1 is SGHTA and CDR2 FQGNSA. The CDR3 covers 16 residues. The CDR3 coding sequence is TGTGCCAGCAGCTTCACCTCCGGGACTAGCGGGGGGGCGAGGTATTTT. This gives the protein CASSFTSGTSGGARYF.

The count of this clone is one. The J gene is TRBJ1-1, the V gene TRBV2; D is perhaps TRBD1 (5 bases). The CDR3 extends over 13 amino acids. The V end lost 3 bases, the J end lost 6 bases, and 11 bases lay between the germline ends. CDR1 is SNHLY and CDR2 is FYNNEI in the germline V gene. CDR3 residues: CASSDMGLAEAFF. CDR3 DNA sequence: TGTGCCAGCAGTGATATGGGGCTGGCTGAAGCTTTCTTT.

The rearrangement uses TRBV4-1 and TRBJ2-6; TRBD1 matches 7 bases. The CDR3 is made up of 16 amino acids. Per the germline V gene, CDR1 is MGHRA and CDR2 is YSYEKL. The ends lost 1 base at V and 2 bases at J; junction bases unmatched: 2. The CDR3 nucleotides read TGCGCCAGCAGCCAAGGGCAGGGGGCTGGGGCCAACGTCCTGACTTTC. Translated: CASSQGQGAGANVLTF.